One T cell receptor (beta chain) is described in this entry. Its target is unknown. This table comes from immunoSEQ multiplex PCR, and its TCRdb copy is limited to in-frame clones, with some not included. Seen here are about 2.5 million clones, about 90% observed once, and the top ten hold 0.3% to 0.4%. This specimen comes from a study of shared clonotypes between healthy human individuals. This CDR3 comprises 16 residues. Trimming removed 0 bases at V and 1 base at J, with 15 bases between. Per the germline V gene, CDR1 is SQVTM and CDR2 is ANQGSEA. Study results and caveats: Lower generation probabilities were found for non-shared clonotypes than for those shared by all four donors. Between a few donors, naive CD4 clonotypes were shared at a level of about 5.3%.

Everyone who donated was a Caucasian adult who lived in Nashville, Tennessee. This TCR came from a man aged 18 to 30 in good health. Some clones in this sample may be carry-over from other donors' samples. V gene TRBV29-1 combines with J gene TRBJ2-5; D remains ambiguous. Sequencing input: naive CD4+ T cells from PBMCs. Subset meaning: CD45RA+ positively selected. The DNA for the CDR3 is TGCAGCGTTGAAGAGGGCCTAGGCGGTTCCCAAGAGACCCAGTACTTC. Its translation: CSVEEGLGGSQETQYF.